The 30 T cell receptor beta chains given below trace back to one sample, sequenced in a study of blood T cell repertoires in COVID-19. Libraries were prepared by immunoSEQ multiplex PCR; TCRdb keeps only in-frame clonotypes and omits some of them. Of approximately 180,000 clones in the sample, about 80% were seen once. Sequenced material: peripheral blood. These TCRs come from a woman in her seventies with acute or convalescent COVID-19.

The genes are TRBV2 and TRBJ2-2; 7 bases are shared with TRBD1. The germline V gene encodes CDR1 SNHLY and CDR2 FYNNEI. Unmatched junction bases numbered 12, after V lost 7 bases and J lost 4 bases. The CDR3 runs 16 residues. In nucleotides, the CDR3 is TGTGCCAGCAAGCTGCGTACAGGGGCGGTCACCGGGGAGCTGTTTTTT. The encoded protein is CASKLRTGAVTGELFF.

V is TRBV12-3 or TRBV12-4 and J is TRBJ2-3; 7 bases map to TRBD1. V trimming: 10 bases; J trimming: 2 bases; junction bases outside the gene matches: 3. The CDR3 runs to 12 residues. Here the CDR3 reads CATTGATDTQYF. CDR3 nucleotide sequence: TGTGCCACCACAGGGGCCACAGATACGCAGTATTTT.

The chain has TRBV3-1 (or the pseudogene TRBV3-2) and TRBJ2-7, with D possibly being TRBD1 (5 bases). The germline V gene encodes CDR1 LGHDT and CDR2 YNNKEL (reference sequence). V was pared by 1 base and J by 7 bases, with 14 bases between. This CDR3 has 14 amino acids. The CDR3 DNA is TGTGCCAGCAGCCAAGGGGGCCAGGGCCCGGAGCAGTACTTC. Its translation is CASSQGGQGPEQYF.

The chain joins TRBV3-1 (or the pseudogene TRBV3-2) to TRBJ1-5; TRBD1 matches 7 bases. The CDR3 totals 15 residues. Germline V gene sequence: CDR1 LGHDT, CDR2 YNNKEL (reference sequence). The trim removed 2 bases at V and 6 bases at J, leaving 7 bases unmatched. The CDR3 here is CASSQSGGGRQPQHF. The CDR3 bases are TGTGCCAGCAGCCAAAGTGGAGGGGGCCGTCAGCCCCAGCATTTT.

The chain couples TRBV5-1 to TRBJ2-5, with D perhaps TRBD1 (6 bases). The CDR3 length is 17 residues. Per germline, CDR1 SGHRS and CDR2 YFSETQ. V was trimmed by 6 bases and J by 5 bases, leaving 26 bases between them. In DNA, the CDR3 is TGCGCCAGCACCCCAGGGGTCGTGGCGCAGACCCGGGAGACCCAGTACTTC. The encoded protein is CASTPGVVAQTRETQYF.

The V and J genes are TRBV5-1 and TRBJ2-5, with 8 bases that match TRBD1. J was trimmed by 5 bases and V by 0 bases; bases with no gene match: 6. CDR1 is SGHRS, CDR2 YFSETQ, per germline. The CDR3 covers 15 residues. CDR3 in amino acids: CASSLAGTGRETQYF. In DNA form, the CDR3 reads TGCGCCAGCAGCTTGGCCGGGACAGGCAGGGAGACCCAGTACTTC.

This chain links TRBV11-2 with TRBJ2-2, with unresolved D. V lost 2 bases and J 4 bases, leaving 5 bases between the germline ends. Germline CDR1 reads SGHAT; CDR2 reads FQNNGV. This CDR3 is built from 13 residues. The CDR3 spells CASSLLVTGELFF. CDR3 DNA: TGTGCCAGCAGCTTACTAGTCACCGGGGAGCTGTTTTTT. Using reference TRBV11-2 and TRBJ2-2 for the parts outside the CDR3, the full variable domain is EAGVAQSPRYKIIEKRQSVAFWCNPISGHATLYWYQQILGQGPKLLIQFQNNGVVDDSQLPKDRFSAERLKGVDSTLKIQPAKLEDSAVYLCASSLLVTGELFFGEGSRLTVL.

On this clone itself: Other DNA variants within this sample encode the same CDR3. The gene calls are TRBV9 and TRBJ1-2; D not certain. This CDR3 contains 13 residues. Germline loops: CDR1 SGDLS, CDR2 YYNGEE. Trimming stripped 0 bases from V and 2 bases from J, with 5 bases between. The CDR3 is CASSVDRNYGYTF. CDR3 nucleotide sequence: TGTGCCAGCAGCGTAGACAGAAACTATGGCTACACCTTC. Full variable domain (missing parts from reference TRBV9 and TRBJ1-2): DSGVTQTPKHLITATGQRVTLRCSPRSGDLSVYWYQQSLDQGLQFLIQYYNGEERAKGNILERFSAQQFPDLHSELNLSSLELGDSALYFCASSVDRNYGYTFGSGTRLTVV.

The rearrangement uses TRBV6-5 and TRBJ1-1, with 8 bases fitting TRBD1. V gave up 6 bases and J gave up 6 bases; unmatched junction bases: 3. This CDR3 has 12 amino acids. Germline V CDR1 and CDR2: MNHEY, SVGAGI. CDR3 DNA sequence: TGTGCCAGCAGAGGACAGGGCGCTGAAGCTTTCTTT. Translating gives CASRGQGAEAFF.

The chain uses TRBV2 and TRBJ2-2, with TRBD2 as a possible D gene (6 bases). Germline-derived CDR1 and CDR2 are SNHLY and FYNNEI. V shed 3 bases and J shed 5 bases, with 10 bases lying between them. The CDR3 covers 14 residues. The CDR3 loop is CASSETSSTGELFF. The CDR3 region has the DNA TGTGCCAGCAGTGAGACTAGTAGTACCGGGGAGCTGTTTTTT.

The chain combines TRBV18 with TRBJ1-1; 9 bases are shared with TRBD1. The germline V gene has CDR1 KGHSH and CDR2 LQKENI. This CDR3 contains 15 residues. J lost 0 bases, V lost 4 bases, and 3 bases had no gene match. The CDR3 coding sequence is TGTGCCAGCTCACTAGGACAGGGGTTGAACACTGAAGCTTTCTTT. Translation gives CASSLGQGLNTEAFF.

The sample holds a few counts of this clone. This chain links TRBV6-5 with TRBJ1-2; tentatively, D is TRBD1 (6 bases). Trimming removed 0 bases from V and 3 bases from J, with 11 bases in between. Germline V gene sequence: CDR1 MNHEY, CDR2 SVGAGI. The CDR3 runs to 15 residues. The CDR3 sequence is CASSYSGGQYYGYTF. The DNA for the CDR3 is TGTGCCAGCAGTTACTCAGGTGGACAGTACTATGGCTACACCTTC.

J is TRBJ1-1 and V is TRBV19; the D is unclear. V was shortened by 5 bases and J by 0 bases, with 10 bases between the two germline ends. The CDR3 is 14 residues long. Germline CDR1 LNHDA, CDR2 SQIVND (reference sequence). CDR3 nucleotide sequence: TGTGCCAGTAGTCGGGAACGGATGAACACTGAAGCTTTCTTT. This translates into CASSRERMNTEAFF.

This clone showed up just once. The chain links TRBV9 to TRBJ1-1; no firm D call. The CDR3 sequence is 13 residues long. Trimming took off 3 bases at V and 5 bases at J, with 11 bases between the two ends. The germline CDR1 and CDR2 sequences are SGDLS and YYNGEE. This chain's CDR3 is CASSAGVWTEAFF. Written as DNA, the CDR3 is TGTGCCAGCAGCGCCGGGGTTTGGACTGAAGCTTTCTTT. Using reference TRBV9 and TRBJ1-1 for the parts outside the CDR3, the full variable domain is DSGVTQTPKHLITATGQRVTLRCSPRSGDLSVYWYQQSLDQGLQFLIQYYNGEERAKGNILERFSAQQFPDLHSELNLSSLELGDSALYFCASSAGVWTEAFFGQGTRLTVV.

This sequence joins TRBV11-3 and TRBJ2-1; D remains unclear. The CDR3 loop spans 19 amino acids. The V and J ends lost 1 base and 0 bases respectively, with 19 bases between them. Germline-derived CDR1 and CDR2 are SGHNT and YENEEA. The DNA for the CDR3 is TGTGCCAGCAGCTTAGGTCAGAATCCCGGCTGGAGCTCCTACAATGAGCAGTTCTTC. It codes for CASSLGQNPGWSSYNEQFF.

V gene TRBV7-9 combines with J gene TRBJ1-4; D is undetermined. The CDR3 runs to 14 residues. Germline assignment: CDR1 SEHNR and CDR2 FQNEAQ (reference sequence). V lost 0 bases to trimming and J lost 5 bases, with 7 bases between them. The CDR3 loop reads CASSLASGNEKLFF. CDR3 coding DNA: TGTGCCAGCAGCTTAGCTTCGGGGAATGAAAAACTGTTTTTT. Supplemented by reference TRBV7-9 and TRBJ1-4, the full variable domain reads DTGVSQNPRHKITKRGQNVTFRCDPISEHNRLYWYRQTLGQGPEFLTYFQNEAQLEKSRLLSDRFSAERPKGSFSTLEIQRTEQGDSAMYLCASSLASGNEKLFFGSGTQLSVL.

V and J are TRBV10-3 and TRBJ2-1; 9 nucleotides align to TRBD2. The CDR3 extends over 14 amino acids. Germline CDR1 reads ENHRY; CDR2 reads SYGVKD. The ends lost 4 bases at V and 9 bases at J; junction bases unmatched: 7. The CDR3 reads CAISGGGRAGEQFF. In nucleotides, the CDR3 is TGTGCCATCAGTGGCGGCGGGAGGGCCGGTGAGCAGTTCTTC.

V is TRBV15 and J is TRBJ2-3; D gene unclear. There are 16 residues in the CDR3. The germline CDR1 and CDR2 sequences are LNHNV and YYDKDF (reference sequence). V lost 0 bases and J lost 1, with 11 bases in between. The CDR3 sequence is CATSRDLGSGTDTQYF. The CDR3, as DNA: TGTGCCACCAGCAGAGATCTAGGCTCGGGCACAGATACGCAGTATTTT.

At least ten counts were recorded for this clone. The V and J genes are TRBV27 and TRBJ2-6; D is ambiguous. The germline gives CDR1 MNHEY, CDR2 SMNVEV (reference sequence). This CDR3 has 16 amino acids. V lost 6 bases and J 3 bases, leaving 15 bases between the germline ends. CDR3 region: CASRSLRASGANVLTF. The CDR3 bases are TGTGCCAGCAGGTCCCTTCGTGCGAGTGGGGCCAACGTCCTGACTTTC.

The CDR3, as DNA: TGCGCCAGCAGCTTCCTCAGGGGCCGGGAGACCCAGTACTTC. It is translated as CASSFLRGRETQYF. The rearrangement joins TRBV5-1 to TRBJ2-5; the D gene is possibly TRBD1 (6 bases). CDR1 is SGHRS, CDR2 YFSETQ, per germline. The V and J ends lost 2 bases and 5 bases respectively, with 13 bases between them. The CDR3 runs to 14 residues. Looking up the rest from reference TRBV5-1 and TRBJ2-5 gives the full variable domain: KAGVTQTPRYLIKTRGQQVTLSCSPISGHRSVSWYQQTPGQGLQFLFEYFSETQRNKGNFPGRFSGRQFSNSRSEMNVSTLELGDSALYLCASSFLRGRETQYFGPGTRLLVL.

This CDR3 is CASSLAGASSYEQYF. The CDR3 region has the DNA TGTGCCAGCAGCTTAGCAGGGGCAAGCTCCTACGAGCAGTACTTC. The rearrangement joins TRBV7-9 to TRBJ2-7; possibly TRBD1 for D (5 bases). Trimming pared 0 bases from V and 0 bases from J, leaving 9 bases between. This CDR3 contains 15 residues. Per germline, CDR1 SEHNR and CDR2 FQNEAQ (reference sequence).

This clone is a singleton in its sample. V and J are TRBV14 and TRBJ1-6; the D gene is possibly TRBD1 (6 bases). Germline V gene lookup returns CDR1 SGHDN and CDR2 FVKESK. Trimming removed 0 bases at V and 6 bases at J, with 9 bases between. The CDR3 contains 15 residues. This CDR3 reads CASSQDRGFNSPLHF. Here the CDR3 DNA reads TGTGCCAGCAGCCAAGATAGGGGGTTTAATTCACCCCTCCACTTT. Together with reference TRBV14 and TRBJ1-6, the CDR3 gives the full variable domain: EAGVTQFPSHSVIEKGQTVTLRCDPISGHDNLYWYRRVMGKEIKFLLHFVKESKQDESGMPNNRFLAERTGGTYSTLKVQPAELEDSGVYFCASSQDRGFNSPLHFGNGTRLTVT.

This clone was observed a handful of times. The rearrangement links TRBV20-1 to TRBJ2-1; D is undetermined. Germline loops: CDR1 DFQATT, CDR2 SNEGSKA (reference sequence). Between the trimmed V and J ends, which lost 3 bases and 9 bases, there was a span of 12 bases. This CDR3 is 12 amino acids long. The CDR3 DNA is TGCAGTGCTAGTCCTTCGCGTATTGAGCAGTTCTTC. Amino acid sequence: CSASPSRIEQFF.

The rearrangement joins TRBV5-1 to TRBJ2-3; 7 nucleotides match TRBD1. After removal of 0 bases from V and 6 bases from J, the junction contained 7 bases not matched to a gene. CDR3 length: 15 residues. Germline V gene data show CDR1 as SGHRS and CDR2 as YFSETQ. CDR3 sequence (DNA): TGCGCCAGCAGCTTGGGGCCCCGCAGGGGGGATACGCAGTATTTT. Its translation is CASSLGPRRGDTQYF.

A few counts support this clone. The chain is built from TRBV9 and TRBJ2-1; D is uncertain. The CDR3 sequence is 16 residues long. Looked up from germline, CDR1 is SGDLS and CDR2 is YYNGEE. The V gene lost 0 bases and the J gene lost 5 bases, with 15 bases spanning the gap. The CDR3 spells CASSVGPLFRNNEQFF. CDR3 sequence (DNA): TGTGCCAGCAGCGTAGGACCCCTTTTCAGGAACAATGAGCAGTTCTTC.

This clone was counted between two and nine times. The gene calls are TRBV3-1 (or the pseudogene TRBV3-2) and TRBJ2-5; possibly TRBD1 for D (6 bases). The germline V gene encodes CDR1 LGHDT and CDR2 YNNKEL (reference sequence). The CDR3 runs to 14 residues. The V end lost 3 bases, the J end lost 3 bases, and 11 bases lay between the germline ends. DNA for the CDR3: TGTGCCAGCAGCCAGTCGGGACACAAAGAGACCCAGTACTTC. Its translation is CASSQSGHKETQYF.

This clone was seen once. This chain links TRBV2 with TRBJ2-2; 7 bases align to TRBD1. Germline trimming cut 7 bases from V and 6 bases from J; bases unmatched to any gene: 5. Germline V CDR1 and CDR2: SNHLY, FYNNEI. The CDR3 length is 13 residues. The CDR3 DNA reads as TGTGCCAGCACCGGACAGGTACCCGGGGAGCTGTTTTTT. It is translated as CASTGQVPGELFF.

In DNA, the CDR3 is TGTGCCAGCAAGACAGTGGACAGAAGCTACGAGCAGTACTTC. This translates into CASKTVDRSYEQYF. The rearrangement links TRBV5-6 to TRBJ2-7; the D gene is possibly TRBD1 (6 bases). V was pared by 6 bases and J by 3 bases, with 16 bases between. The CDR3 is 14 residues long. The V gene's germline CDR1 is SGHDT and CDR2 YYEEEE.

Worth noting for this clone: In the same sample, other DNA sequences code for this CDR3. The CDR3 spells CSGQHQETQYF. The CDR3 coding sequence is TGCAGCGGACAGCACCAAGAGACCCAGTACTTC. The chain employs TRBV20-1 and TRBJ2-5; weak D call: TRBD1 (6 bases). This CDR3 is 11 amino acids long. The germline V gene encodes CDR1 DFQATT and CDR2 SNEGSKA (reference sequence).

The CDR3 is CASGWAGGTGELFF. CDR3 sequence (DNA): TGTGCCAGCGGATGGGCAGGGGGCACCGGGGAGCTGTTTTTT. The chain carries TRBV5-6 and TRBJ2-2, with 7 bases aligning to TRBD1. Germline assignment: CDR1 SGHDT and CDR2 YYEEEE. The CDR3 has 14 amino acids. The ends lost 7 bases at V and 4 bases at J; junction bases unmatched: 7.